The clone carrying this TCR beta chain was detected only once. Its antigen is unknown. Here immunoSEQ multiplex PCR was the method, and the copy in TCRdb shows in-frame clones only, minus some. This sample has about 30,000 clones, with approximately 90% found just once. This sample is drawn from a study of monozygotic twins with cystic fibrosis. Findings of the study overall: Age, concordance and disease severity did not associate with shared CDR3 numbers. The repertoire was suggested to be naive-dominated, clonality median 0.0095.

This receptor was obtained from a girl aged 2 to 9 with cystic fibrosis. Material: blood.

CDR3 nucleotide sequence: TGTGCCAGCAGCCGCAAGACAGCTTCCTACGAGCAGTACTTC. Protein sequence: CASSRKTASYEQYF. This chain connects TRBV11-3 to TRBJ2-7; weak D call: TRBD1 (5 bases). Germline loops: CDR1 SGHNT, CDR2 YENEEA. V shed 5 bases and J shed 1 base, with 12 bases lying between them. The CDR3 consists of 14 residues. Full variable domain (missing parts from reference TRBV11-3 and TRBJ2-7): EAGVVQSPRYKIIEKKQPVAFWCNPISGHNTLYWYLQNLGQGPELLIRYENEEAVDDSQLPKDRFSAERLKGVDSTLKIQPAELGDSAVYLCASSRKTASYEQYFGPGTRLTVT.